What follows are 22 T cell receptor beta chains derived from one specimen sequenced in a study of identical twins. TCRdb re-derived calls from the 5' RACE reads in MiXCR, one entry per CDR3 protein. The sample lists fewer than 650,000 distinct CDR3 sequences; just over 7% were seen once. The same sample was also studied in work on yellow fever vaccine responses in identical twins.

Sequenced material: PBMCs. All receptors derive from a woman aged 18-29 years in good health.

The sample holds a few counts of this clonotype. The chain combines TRBV29-1 with TRBJ1-2, with 9 bases matching TRBD1. The V segment lost 3 bases and the J segment 4 bases; nucleotides outside the gene matches: 6. Germline V CDR1 and CDR2: SQVTM, ANQGSEA. CDR3 length: 14 amino acids. The CDR3 protein is CSVEYRGLSYGYTF. The CDR3 DNA follows: TGCAGCGTTGAGTACAGGGGGCTAAGCTATGGCTACACCTTC.

There are many counts of this clonotype. The chain is built from TRBV7-2 and TRBJ2-3; TRBD1 is a possible D gene (6 bases). Germline CDR1 and CDR2: SGHTA and FQGNSA. This CDR3 contains 15 residues. V shed 6 bases and J shed 1 base, with 14 bases lying between them. The CDR3 spells CASRRRDTRTDTQYF. The CDR3 DNA is TGTGCCAGCAGGCGAAGGGACACCCGCACAGATACGCAGTATTTT.

This clonotype appeared many times. The chain employs TRBV27 and TRBJ2-2; TRBD1 or TRBD2 may be the D gene (5 bases each). Trimming pared 9 bases from V and 3 bases from J, leaving 8 bases between. Germline lookup yields CDR1 MNHEY and CDR2 SMNVEV (reference sequence). This CDR3 spans 12 amino acids. The CDR3 DNA reads as TGTGCCAGTCGGGGCTACACCGGGGAGCTGTTTTTT. It yields the protein CASRGYTGELFF.

This clonotype was seen ten or more times. The CDR3 sequence: CASSLSPGAPTEAFF. The CDR3 DNA sequence: TGTGCCAGCAGTTTATCCCCGGGGGCGCCCACTGAAGCTTTCTTT. The chain joins TRBV12-3 or TRBV12-4 to TRBJ1-1; maybe TRBD1 (6 bases). Trimming left V 2 bases short and J 4 bases short, with 14 bases between. The CDR3 consists of 15 residues.

In its sample, this clonotype was seen a few times. The chain uses TRBV12-3 or TRBV12-4 and TRBJ1-5, with 7 positions matching TRBD1. With V trimmed by 1 base and J by 7 bases, 4 bases remained unmatched. The CDR3 is 14 amino acids. CDR3 DNA: TGTGCCAGCAGTTTAGGGGGACAGTTCCAGCCCCAGCATTTT. As protein: CASSLGGQFQPQHF.

This clonotype was seen at least ten times. The chain is built from TRBV10-3 and TRBJ2-7; D is unresolved. V lost 3 bases and J 3 bases, leaving 12 bases between the germline ends. CDR1 ENHRY and CDR2 SYGVKD come from the germline V gene. There are 14 residues in the CDR3. In DNA, the CDR3 is TGTGCCATCAGTGACGGGCCGTTAAACTACGAGCAGTACTTC. Its protein product is CAISDGPLNYEQYF.

The table lists this clonotype with a few counts. The gene calls are TRBV20-1 and TRBJ2-1; 10 positions match TRBD2. Germline-derived CDR1 and CDR2 are DFQATT and SNEGSKA (reference sequence). V shed 1 base, J shed 7 bases, and the junction held 7 bases outside the gene matches. The CDR3 loop spans 15 amino acids. CDR3 amino acids: CSARADSGRVNEQFF. CDR3 DNA sequence: TGCAGTGCTAGAGCTGACAGCGGGAGGGTTAATGAGCAGTTCTTC.

This clonotype was found many times. The V call is TRBV29-1, the J call TRBJ2-5, with no clear D. The CDR3 has 12 residues. V lost 4 bases and J 3 bases, leaving 9 bases between the germline ends. Germline CDR1 is SQVTM and CDR2 is ANQGSEA. CDR3: CSVAQIKETQYF. The DNA of the CDR3 is TGCAGCGTTGCACAGATAAAAGAGACCCAGTACTTC.

This sequence joins TRBV6-5 and TRBJ2-2; 15 nucleotides line up with TRBD2. Germline CDR1 is MNHEY and CDR2 is SVGAGI. V shed 3 bases, J shed 7 bases, and the junction held 9 bases outside the gene matches. The CDR3 is 18 amino acids. CDR3 sequence: CASSYGTSGRLRSGELFF. DNA for the CDR3: TGTGCCAGCAGTTATGGGACTAGCGGGAGGTTGAGAAGCGGGGAGCTGTTTTTT.

This clonotype was detected only a few times. The chain combines TRBV2 with TRBJ2-6; D assignment may be TRBD1 or TRBD2 (5 bases each). Looked up from germline, CDR1 is SNHLY and CDR2 is FYNNEI. Trimming shortened V by 4 bases and J by 0 bases, and 19 bases separated the two germline ends. The CDR3 sequence is 19 residues long. This chain's CDR3 is CASSGDGGSSNSGANVLTF. DNA of the CDR3: TGTGCCAGCAGTGGGGATGGGGGTTCCTCCAACTCTGGGGCCAACGTCCTGACTTTC.

This clonotype came up many times. This rearrangement joins TRBV2 to TRBJ1-1, with D perhaps TRBD1 (6 bases). Germline CDR1 SNHLY, CDR2 FYNNEI. This CDR3 has 14 amino acids. V was trimmed by 7 bases and J by 0 bases, leaving 12 bases between them. The CDR3, as DNA: TGTGCCAGCACAGACAGGTTCATGAACACTGAAGCTTTCTTT. It specifies CASTDRFMNTEAFF.

The genes are TRBV6-2 or TRBV6-3 and TRBJ1-1; D is unresolved. CDR1 and CDR2 (germline): MNHEY, SVGEGT. V was shortened by 5 bases and J by 6 bases, with 7 bases between the two germline ends. The CDR3 has 11 amino acids. DNA of the CDR3: TGTGCCAGCAGTCATTCAGCTGAAGCTTTCTTT. It specifies CASSHSAEAFF.

The gene calls are TRBV18 and TRBJ2-5, with a tentative D call TRBD1 (5 bases). This CDR3 contains 17 residues. The V gene lost 0 bases and the J gene lost 7 bases, with 21 bases spanning the gap. Germline lookup yields CDR1 KGHSH and CDR2 LQKENI. The CDR3 DNA reads TGTGCCAGCTCACCACCGGGCCGGCCCCAAGGTACAGGGACCCAGTACTTC. Translating it yields CASSPPGRPQGTGTQYF.

There are many counts of this clonotype. This rearrangement joins TRBV12-3 or TRBV12-4 to TRBJ1-1; no firm D call. CDR3 length: 15 amino acids. Between the trimmed V and J ends, which lost 6 bases and 1 base, there was a span of 15 bases. The CDR3, as DNA: TGTGCCAGCAGCCTTTCGGGGTTTAGGAACACTGAAGCTTTCTTT. Protein product: CASSLSGFRNTEAFF.

A few counts support this clonotype. V and J are TRBV14 and TRBJ2-5; TRBD1 matches at 11 bases. The CDR3 has 16 residues. Germline CDR1 is SGHDN and CDR2 is FVKESK. Trimming cost V 4 bases and J 1 base; bases outside gene matches: 5. DNA for the CDR3: TGTGCCAGCAGCCCCGGGACAGGGGGTTTCCAAGAGACCCAGTACTTC. This translates into CASSPGTGGFQETQYF.

The gene calls are TRBV29-1 and TRBJ2-1; D is perhaps TRBD1 (5 bases). The CDR3 is made up of 15 amino acids. Looked up from germline, CDR1 is SQVTM and CDR2 is ANQGSEA. V was trimmed by 6 bases and J by 8 bases, leaving 23 bases between them. In DNA form, the CDR3 reads TGCAGCGTCCAAATGGGGCTAAGGGGCAGAGATGAGCAGTTCTTC. Translated: CSVQMGLRGRDEQFF.

This chain uses TRBV5-1 with TRBJ1-3; 7 bases match TRBD1. The CDR3 covers 16 residues. Germline V lookup: CDR1 SGHRS, CDR2 YFSETQ. V shed 4 bases and J 6 bases; nucleotides not matched to a gene: 13. As DNA, the CDR3 is TGCGCCAGCAGCGTCGGACAGGCGGCACAAGAAAACACCATATATTTT. Translation gives CASSVGQAAQENTIYF.

This clonotype was observed a single time. This chain links TRBV10-3 with TRBJ2-7; the match to TRBD1 covers 9 bases. This CDR3 is built from 12 residues. The ends lost 10 bases at V and 4 bases at J; junction bases unmatched: 5. Per germline, CDR1 ENHRY and CDR2 SYGVKD. The CDR3 loop is CATLDRGYEQYF. CDR3 in DNA: TGTGCCACCCTGGACAGGGGATACGAGCAGTACTTC.

This clonotype was detected ten times or more. This CDR3 reads CASSQDDRDQPQHF. CDR3 DNA: TGTGCCAGCAGCCAAGACGATAGGGACCAGCCCCAGCATTTT. V gene TRBV4-2 combines with J gene TRBJ1-5; D possibly corresponds to TRBD1 (5 bases). The germline V and J ends were trimmed by 0 bases and 7 bases, with 10 bases remaining between them. The CDR3 consists of 14 residues. The germline V gene encodes CDR1 LGHNA and CDR2 YNFKEQ.

The CDR3 loop reads CASSYSGTSAGEQYF. CDR3 in DNA: TGTGCCAGCAGTTACTCCGGGACTAGCGCGGGCGAGCAGTACTTC. The chain has TRBV6-2 or TRBV6-3 and TRBJ2-7; 10 nucleotides agree with TRBD2. The CDR3 contains 15 residues. V trimming: 0 bases; J trimming: 6 bases; junction bases outside the gene matches: 5. Germline loops: CDR1 MNHEY, CDR2 SVGEGT.

This clonotype appeared many times. The chain joins TRBV2 to TRBJ1-4; D possibly corresponds to TRBD1 (5 bases). V shed 6 bases and J shed 4 bases, with 18 bases lying between them. Germline V CDR1 and CDR2: SNHLY, FYNNEI. The CDR3 extends over 16 amino acids. CDR3 loop: CASRKTLTEHNEKLFF. The CDR3 DNA sequence: TGTGCCAGCAGGAAGACCCTGACAGAGCATAATGAAAAACTGTTTTTT.

This clonotype has a count of ten or more. The CDR3 here is CASSRGQNQPQHF. The DNA of the CDR3 is TGTGCCAGCAGCCGGGGACAAAATCAGCCCCAGCATTTT. The V call is TRBV3-1, the J call TRBJ1-5; possibly TRBD1 for D (6 bases). The CDR3 runs to 13 residues. V was trimmed by 4 bases and J by 4 bases, leaving 8 bases between them. Germline lookup yields CDR1 LGHDT and CDR2 YNNKEL (reference sequence).